The T cell receptor beta chain described here comes from a study of blood T cell repertoires in COVID-19. As for the study in general: PBMCs, B-cell-depleted T cells, or T cells provided the cDNA or gDNA that made up the material.

This clone was picked up many times. Generated by immunoSEQ multiplex PCR, the TCRdb table keeps only in-frame clones and is missing some. The sample carries roughly 170,000 clones, approximately 85% recorded once. Losses at the gene ends were 2 bases for V and 6 bases for J; bases not matched to a gene: 13. The germline V gene encodes CDR1 SGHAT and CDR2 FQNNGV. CDR3 length: 19 residues. The sample consisted of peripheral blood. The receptor was isolated from a woman aged 55-70 years with COVID-19, enrolled during active disease. The chain has TRBV11-2 and TRBJ2-2; 12 nucleotides line up with TRBD2. The CDR3 spells CASSLLILAGGPLPGELFF. The CDR3, as DNA: TGTGCCAGCAGCTTACTAATCCTAGCGGGAGGGCCACTTCCCGGGGAGCTGTTTTTT.